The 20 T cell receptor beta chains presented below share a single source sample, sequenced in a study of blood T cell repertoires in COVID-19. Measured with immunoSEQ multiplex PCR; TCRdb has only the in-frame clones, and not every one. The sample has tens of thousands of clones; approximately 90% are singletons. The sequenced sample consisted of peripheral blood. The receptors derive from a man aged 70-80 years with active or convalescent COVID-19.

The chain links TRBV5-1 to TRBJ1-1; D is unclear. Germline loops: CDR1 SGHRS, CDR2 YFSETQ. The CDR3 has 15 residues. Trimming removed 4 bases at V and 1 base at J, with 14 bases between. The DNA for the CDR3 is TGCGCCAGCAGCCCGCAGATGGCACAGAACACTGAAGCTTTCTTT. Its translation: CASSPQMAQNTEAFF.

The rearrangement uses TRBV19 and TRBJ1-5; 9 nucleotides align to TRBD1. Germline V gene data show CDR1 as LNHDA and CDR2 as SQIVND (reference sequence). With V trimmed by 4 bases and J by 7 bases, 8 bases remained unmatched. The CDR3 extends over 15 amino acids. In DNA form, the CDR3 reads TGTGCCAGTAGTACGGACAGGGGAGGAAGACAGCCCCAGCATTTT. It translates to CASSTDRGGRQPQHF.

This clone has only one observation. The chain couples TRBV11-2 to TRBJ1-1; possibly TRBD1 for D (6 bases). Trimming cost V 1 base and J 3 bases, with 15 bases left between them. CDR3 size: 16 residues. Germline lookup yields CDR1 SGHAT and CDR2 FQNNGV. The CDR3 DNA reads TGTGCCAGCAGCTTAGGGGGGGGGCGTCTGGACACTGAAGCTTTCTTT. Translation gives CASSLGGGRLDTEAFF.

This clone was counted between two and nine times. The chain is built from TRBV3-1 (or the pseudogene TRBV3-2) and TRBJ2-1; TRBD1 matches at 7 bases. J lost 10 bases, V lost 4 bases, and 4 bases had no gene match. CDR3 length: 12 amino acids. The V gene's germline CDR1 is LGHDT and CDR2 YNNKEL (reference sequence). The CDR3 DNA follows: TGTGCCAGCAGCCGTGGGACAGCAGAGCAGTTCTTC. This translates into CASSRGTAEQFF.

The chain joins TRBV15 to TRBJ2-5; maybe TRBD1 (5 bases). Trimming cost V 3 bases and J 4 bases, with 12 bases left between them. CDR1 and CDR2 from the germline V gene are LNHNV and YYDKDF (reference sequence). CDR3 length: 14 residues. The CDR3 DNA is TGTGCCACCAGCAGGGCCGTAAGGGGAGAGACCCAGTACTTC. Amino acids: CATSRAVRGETQYF.

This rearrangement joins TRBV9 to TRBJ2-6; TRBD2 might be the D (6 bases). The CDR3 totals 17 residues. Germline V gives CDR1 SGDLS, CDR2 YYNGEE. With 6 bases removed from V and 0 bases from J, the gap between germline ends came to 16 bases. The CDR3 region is CASTPREANSGANVLTF. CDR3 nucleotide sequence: TGTGCCAGCACCCCGAGGGAGGCTAACTCTGGGGCCAACGTCCTGACTTTC.

DNA of the CDR3: TGTGCCACCAGCAGAACTCCGGGACCGGGGGTATATTTT. Encoded protein: CATSRTPGPGVYF. The chain couples TRBV15 to TRBJ1-3, with D possibly matching TRBD1 (5 bases). The CDR3 extends over 13 amino acids. V was shortened by 2 bases and J by 14 bases, with 16 bases between the two germline ends. Germline CDR1 LNHNV, CDR2 YYDKDF (reference sequence).

CDR3 nucleotides: TGTGCCAGCAGCTTTCAGGGGTACTACGAGCAGTACTTC. Translating gives CASSFQGYYEQYF. This sequence joins TRBV5-6 and TRBJ2-7; tentatively, D is TRBD1 (6 bases). The V end was cut by 2 bases, the J end by 3 bases, with 9 bases between. This CDR3 region has 13 residues. The germline gives CDR1 SGHDT, CDR2 YYEEEE.

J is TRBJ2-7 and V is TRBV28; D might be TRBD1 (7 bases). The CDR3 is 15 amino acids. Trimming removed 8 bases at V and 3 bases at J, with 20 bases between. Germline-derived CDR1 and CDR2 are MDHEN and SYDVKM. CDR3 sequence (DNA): TGTGCCAGCTGTCTCCCGGGGGACAGAAACTACGAGCAGTACTTC. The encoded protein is CASCLPGDRNYEQYF.

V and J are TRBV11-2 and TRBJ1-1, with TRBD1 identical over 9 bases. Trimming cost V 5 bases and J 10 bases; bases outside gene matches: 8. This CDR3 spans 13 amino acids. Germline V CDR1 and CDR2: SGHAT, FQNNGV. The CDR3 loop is CASSPRTGVAAFF. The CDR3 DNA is TGTGCCAGCAGCCCACGGACAGGGGTTGCAGCTTTCTTT.

CDR3 sequence (DNA): TGTGCCAGCACCCGAAAAGGGGCGCTTTATGGCTACACCTTC. As protein: CASTRKGALYGYTF. The V and J genes are TRBV3-1 (or the pseudogene TRBV3-2) and TRBJ1-2, with a tentative D call TRBD1 (5 bases). Germline CDR1 LGHDT, CDR2 YNNKEL (reference sequence). The V end lost 7 bases, the J end lost 5 bases, and 17 bases lay between the germline ends. The CDR3 is 14 residues long.

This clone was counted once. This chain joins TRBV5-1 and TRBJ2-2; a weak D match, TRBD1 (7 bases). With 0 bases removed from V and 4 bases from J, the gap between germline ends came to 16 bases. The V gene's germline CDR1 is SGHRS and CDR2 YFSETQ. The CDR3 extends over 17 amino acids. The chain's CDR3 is CASSLVVRGTVTGELFF. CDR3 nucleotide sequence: TGCGCCAGCAGCTTGGTGGTCCGCGGGACAGTCACCGGGGAGCTGTTTTTT.

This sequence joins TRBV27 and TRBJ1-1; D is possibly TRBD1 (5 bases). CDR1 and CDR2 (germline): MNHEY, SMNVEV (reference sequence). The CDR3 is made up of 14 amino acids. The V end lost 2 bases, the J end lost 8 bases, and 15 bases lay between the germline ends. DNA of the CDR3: TGTGCCAGCAGTTTAGGGGCGGGGCTCCTCGAAGCTTTCTTT. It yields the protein CASSLGAGLLEAFF.

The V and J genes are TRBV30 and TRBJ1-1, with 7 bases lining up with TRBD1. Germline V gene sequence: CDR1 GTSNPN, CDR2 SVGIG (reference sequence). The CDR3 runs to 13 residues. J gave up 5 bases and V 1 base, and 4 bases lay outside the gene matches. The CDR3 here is CAWSDRGRTEAFF. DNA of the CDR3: TGTGCCTGGAGTGACAGGGGAAGGACTGAAGCTTTCTTT.

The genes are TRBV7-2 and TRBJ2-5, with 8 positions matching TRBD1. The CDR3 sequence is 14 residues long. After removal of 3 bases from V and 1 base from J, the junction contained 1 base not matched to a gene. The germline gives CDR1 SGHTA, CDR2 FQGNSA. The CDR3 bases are TGTGCCAGCAGCTTCGACAGGGGCCAAGAGACCCAGTACTTC. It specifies CASSFDRGQETQYF.

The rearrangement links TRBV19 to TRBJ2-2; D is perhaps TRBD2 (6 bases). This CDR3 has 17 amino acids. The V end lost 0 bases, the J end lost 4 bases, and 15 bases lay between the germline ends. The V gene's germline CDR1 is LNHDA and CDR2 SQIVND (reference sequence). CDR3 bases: TGTGCCAGTAGTATAGATCTGGAGGGGATTGTCACCGGGGAGCTGTTTTTT. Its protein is CASSIDLEGIVTGELFF. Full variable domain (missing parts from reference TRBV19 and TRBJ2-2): DGGITQSPKYLFRKEGQNVTLSCEQNLNHDAMYWYRQDPGQGLRLIYYSQIVNDFQKGDIAEGYSVSREKKESFPLTVTSAQKNPTAFYLCASSIDLEGIVTGELFFGEGSRLTVL.

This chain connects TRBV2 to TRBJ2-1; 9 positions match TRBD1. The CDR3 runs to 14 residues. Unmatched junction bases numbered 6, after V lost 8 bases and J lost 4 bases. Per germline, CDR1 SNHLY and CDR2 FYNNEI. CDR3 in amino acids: CASLDRGVYNEQFF. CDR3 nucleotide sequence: TGTGCCAGCCTGGACAGGGGTGTATACAATGAGCAGTTCTTC.

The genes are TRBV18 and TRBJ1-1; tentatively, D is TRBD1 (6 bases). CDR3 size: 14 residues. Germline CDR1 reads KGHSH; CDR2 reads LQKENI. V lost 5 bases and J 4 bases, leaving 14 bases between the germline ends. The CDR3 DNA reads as TGTGCCAGCTCAATTCGGACAGCAATCACTGAAGCTTTCTTT. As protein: CASSIRTAITEAFF.

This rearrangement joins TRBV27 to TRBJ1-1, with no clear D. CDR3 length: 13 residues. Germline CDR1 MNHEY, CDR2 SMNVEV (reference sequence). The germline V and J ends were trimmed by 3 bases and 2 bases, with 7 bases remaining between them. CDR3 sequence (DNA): TGTGCCAGCAGTTTCAGAAGAAACACTGAAGCTTTCTTT. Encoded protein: CASSFRRNTEAFF.

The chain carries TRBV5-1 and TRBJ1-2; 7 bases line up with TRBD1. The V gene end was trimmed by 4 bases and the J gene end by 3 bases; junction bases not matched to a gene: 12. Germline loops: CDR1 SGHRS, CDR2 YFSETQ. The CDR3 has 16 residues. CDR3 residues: CASSRARQGEDYGYTF. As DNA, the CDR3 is TGCGCCAGCAGCAGAGCCCGACAGGGAGAGGACTATGGCTACACCTTC.